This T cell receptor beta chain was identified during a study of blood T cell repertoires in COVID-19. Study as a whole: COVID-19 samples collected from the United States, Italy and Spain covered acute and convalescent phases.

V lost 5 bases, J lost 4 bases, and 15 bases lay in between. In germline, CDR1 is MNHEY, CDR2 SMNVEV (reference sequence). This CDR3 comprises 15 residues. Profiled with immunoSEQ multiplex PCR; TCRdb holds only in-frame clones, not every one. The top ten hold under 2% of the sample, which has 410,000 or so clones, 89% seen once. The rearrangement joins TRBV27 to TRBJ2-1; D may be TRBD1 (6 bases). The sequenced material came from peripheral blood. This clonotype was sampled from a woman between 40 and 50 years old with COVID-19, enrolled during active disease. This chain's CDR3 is CASSASGTLYNEQFF. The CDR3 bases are TGTGCCAGCAGTGCATCCGGGACACTGTACAATGAGCAGTTCTTC.